One sample yielded the 21 T cell receptor beta chains listed below, sequenced in a study of identical twins. TCRdb re-called the 5' RACE reads through MiXCR, storing one row per CDR3 protein. Of 350,000 to 500,000 distinct CDR3 sequences in the sample, approximately 18% were seen once. Sequenced material: naive T cells sorted from blood. These receptor sequences come from a man aged 50 or older in good health.

CDR3 in DNA: TGCAGCGTTGAAGATCAAGGGAGTGTAGCTTTCTTT. Amino acids: CSVEDQGSVAFF. The chain employs TRBV29-1 and TRBJ1-1; D unresolved. Trimming took off 0 bases at V and 10 bases at J, with 12 bases between the two ends. The CDR3 length is 12 residues. Germline V gives CDR1 SQVTM, CDR2 ANQGSEA.

The chain couples TRBV19 to TRBJ2-1; a possible D gene is TRBD2 (6 bases). V lost 3 bases, J lost 4 bases, and 13 bases lay in between. This CDR3 comprises 15 residues. Germline V gene lookup returns CDR1 LNHDA and CDR2 SQIVND (reference sequence). DNA of the CDR3: TGTGCCAGTAGTATTTTGGTAGCGGCGTACAATGAGCAGTTCTTC. This translates into CASSILVAAYNEQFF.

The rearrangement links TRBV15 to TRBJ2-4, with 7 bases matching TRBD1. Per the germline V gene, CDR1 is LNHNV and CDR2 is YYDKDF (reference sequence). CDR3 length equals 16 residues. Germline trimming cut 2 bases from V and 1 base from J; bases unmatched to any gene: 5. CDR3 residues: CATSRQPQGAKNIQYF. In nucleotides, the CDR3 is TGTGCCACCAGCAGACAACCACAGGGGGCCAAAAACATTCAGTACTTC.

Notes on this clonotype: A much larger clone lies one base from this, so it may be a read error. The chain has TRBV27 and TRBJ2-2; 7 bases are shared with TRBD1. Germline V gene data show CDR1 as MNHEY and CDR2 as SMNVEV (reference sequence). This CDR3 has 15 amino acids. The CDR3 DNA sequence: TGTGCCAGCATTTTAACCCAGGGGGTGTCCGGGGAGCTGTTTTTT. Protein product: CASILTQGVSGELFF.

The rearrangement joins TRBV5-1 to TRBJ2-7, with a weak D call TRBD1 (6 bases). Germline CDR1 and CDR2: SGHRS and YFSETQ. The CDR3 has 13 amino acids. V was clipped by 1 base and J by 5 bases, with 10 bases between them. CDR3 nucleotides: TGCGCCAGCAGCTTGCCACAGGGAGACGAGCAGTACTTC. This sequence encodes CASSLPQGDEQYF.

In nucleotides, the CDR3 is TGTGCCAGCAGCTGGGAAACCCGGACAGGAGTTAAGACCTACGAGCAGTACTTC. It yields the protein CASSWETRTGVKTYEQYF. The chain uses TRBV5-6 and TRBJ2-7; 7 bases match TRBD1. The J segment lost 2 bases and the V segment lost 3 bases, leaving 17 bases of the junction unmatched. Per germline, CDR1 SGHDT and CDR2 YYEEEE. The CDR3 length is 18 residues.

The chain employs TRBV4-1 and TRBJ2-2; unclear D gene. The CDR3 consists of 15 residues. V lost 1 base, J lost 1 base, and 7 bases lay in between. Germline assignment: CDR1 MGHRA and CDR2 YSYEKL. The CDR3 protein is CASSQADGNTGELFF. In DNA, the CDR3 is TGCGCCAGCAGCCAAGCGGACGGGAACACCGGGGAGCTGTTTTTT.

The V and J genes are TRBV6-2 or TRBV6-3 and TRBJ1-1; D is uncertain. Trimming took 10 bases from V and 0 from J, leaving 15 bases between them. Germline assignment: CDR1 MNHEY and CDR2 SVGEGT. The length of the CDR3 is 14 residues. CDR3: CATAMPSVNTEAFF. The CDR3 region has the DNA TGTGCCACCGCTATGCCGTCCGTGAACACTGAAGCTTTCTTT.

The chain couples TRBV6-2 or TRBV6-3 to TRBJ2-1, with D possibly TRBD2 on 5 matching bases. The CDR3 contains 16 residues. Germline V gene data show CDR1 as MNHEY and CDR2 as SVGEGT. Between the trimmed V and J ends, which lost 6 bases and 0 bases, there was a span of 15 bases. CDR3 residues: CASREPGFSSYNEQFF. The CDR3 DNA sequence: TGTGCCAGCAGGGAGCCGGGATTTAGCTCCTACAATGAGCAGTTCTTC.

The sample holds a few counts of this clonotype. The rearrangement joins TRBV20-1 to TRBJ2-1; TRBD2 matches 7 bases. The CDR3 loop spans 14 amino acids. V trimming: 2 bases; J trimming: 8 bases; junction bases outside the gene matches: 9. Germline V gene sequence: CDR1 DFQATT, CDR2 SNEGSKA (reference sequence). The CDR3, as DNA: TGCAGTGCTAGACTCGGCGGGAGTACGGATGAGCAGTTCTTC. Translation gives CSARLGGSTDEQFF.

This clonotype was picked up a small number of times. V is TRBV20-1 and J is TRBJ2-3; TRBD2 aligns across 12 bases. J lost 3 bases, V lost 6 bases, and 4 bases had no gene match. The CDR3 spans 14 residues. Germline lookup yields CDR1 DFQATT and CDR2 SNEGSKA (reference sequence). The CDR3 DNA reads as TGCAGTGCCGCCGGGACTAGCGGGACAGATACGCAGTATTTT. Encoded protein: CSAAGTSGTDTQYF.

This clonotype was detected ten times or more. This sequence joins TRBV4-3 and TRBJ2-7; the D is unclear. The germline V gene encodes CDR1 LGHNA and CDR2 YSLEER. The ends were cut back, 0 bases at V and 0 bases at J, with 9 bases in the middle. The CDR3 totals 15 residues. Here the CDR3 reads CASSQDLSSSYEQYF. The CDR3 region has the DNA TGCGCCAGCAGCCAAGATTTGTCAAGCTCCTACGAGCAGTACTTC.

The chain is built from TRBV4-2 and TRBJ2-7; 10 bases align to TRBD2. Trimming at V came to 0 bases and at J to 6 bases, leaving 8 bases not matched to a gene. Germline CDR1 is LGHNA and CDR2 is YNFKEQ. The CDR3 consists of 16 residues. The CDR3 region has the DNA TGTGCCAGCAGCCAAGATCGAGCGGGAGGGCCGGGCGAGCAGTACTTC. Translation gives CASSQDRAGGPGEQYF.

This clonotype appeared a few times. The chain is built from TRBV7-2 and TRBJ2-7; 7 bases agree with TRBD2. J was trimmed by 4 bases and V by 1 base; bases with no gene match: 7. Germline V gene lookup returns CDR1 SGHTA and CDR2 FQGNSA. This CDR3 comprises 15 residues. CDR3: CASSLERREIYEQYF. As DNA, the CDR3 is TGTGCCAGCAGCTTAGAGAGGCGGGAGATTTACGAGCAGTACTTC.

This clonotype has just a few counts. The chain recombines TRBV12-3 or TRBV12-4 with TRBJ1-5; a weak D match, TRBD1 (5 bases). V lost 2 bases to trimming and J lost 6 bases, with 14 bases between them. The CDR3 length is 15 residues. The CDR3 is CASSLLSGIGQPQHF. The CDR3 DNA is TGTGCCAGCAGTTTACTTTCAGGGATCGGTCAGCCCCAGCATTTT.

This clonotype was detected ten times or more. The rearrangement uses TRBV11-2 and TRBJ2-1; D perhaps matches TRBD2 (6 bases). This CDR3 has 13 residues. V lost 5 bases to trimming and J lost 8 bases, with 13 bases between them. Germline V gene data show CDR1 as SGHAT and CDR2 as FQNNGV. The CDR3 DNA follows: TGTGCCAGCAGCCCGCTGGGGACTTATGAGCAGTTCTTC. Translation gives CASSPLGTYEQFF.

V usage is TRBV2 and J usage is TRBJ2-3, with 8 bases fitting TRBD2. The J segment lost 0 bases and the V segment lost 6 bases, leaving 8 bases of the junction unmatched. CDR1 and CDR2 (germline): SNHLY, FYNNEI. This CDR3 is built from 16 residues. In DNA, the CDR3 is TGTGCCAGCAGCGGACCTCTAGCGGGCAGCACAGATACGCAGTATTTT. Protein: CASSGPLAGSTDTQYF.

J is TRBJ2-5 and V is TRBV19; 8 positions match TRBD1. The CDR3 covers 17 residues. Germline lookup yields CDR1 LNHDA and CDR2 SQIVND (reference sequence). Germline trimming cut 3 bases from V and 4 bases from J; bases unmatched to any gene: 13. The CDR3 nucleotides are TGTGCCAGTAGTATTGGGTTTGCAGGGGGCATCCCAGAGACCCAGTACTTC. It yields the protein CASSIGFAGGIPETQYF.

The J gene is TRBJ2-1, the V gene TRBV28; D may be TRBD2 (6 bases). V lost 4 bases and J lost 4, with 14 bases in between. The CDR3 is 15 residues long. Per the germline V gene, CDR1 is MDHEN and CDR2 is SYDVKM. CDR3 sequence: CASSSGVAAYNEQFF. Written as DNA, the CDR3 is TGTGCCAGCAGTTCCGGAGTAGCGGCGTACAATGAGCAGTTCTTC.

This chain links TRBV20-1 with TRBJ2-1; TRBD2 agrees at 16 bases. The CDR3 is 16 residues long. CDR1 is DFQATT, CDR2 SNEGSKA, per germline (reference sequence). V lost 6 bases, J lost 4 bases, and 6 bases stayed unmatched. The CDR3 sequence: CSAIAGLAGGYNEQFF. CDR3 DNA sequence: TGCAGTGCCATTGCGGGACTAGCGGGAGGGTACAATGAGCAGTTCTTC.

The chain carries TRBV20-1 and TRBJ2-4; TRBD1 agrees at 9 bases. This CDR3 comprises 13 residues. V gave up 6 bases and J gave up 3 bases; unmatched junction bases: 3. The germline V gene has CDR1 DFQATT and CDR2 SNEGSKA (reference sequence). The CDR3 spells CSAKGQGKNIQYF. Written as DNA, the CDR3 is TGCAGTGCCAAGGGACAGGGCAAAAACATTCAGTACTTC.